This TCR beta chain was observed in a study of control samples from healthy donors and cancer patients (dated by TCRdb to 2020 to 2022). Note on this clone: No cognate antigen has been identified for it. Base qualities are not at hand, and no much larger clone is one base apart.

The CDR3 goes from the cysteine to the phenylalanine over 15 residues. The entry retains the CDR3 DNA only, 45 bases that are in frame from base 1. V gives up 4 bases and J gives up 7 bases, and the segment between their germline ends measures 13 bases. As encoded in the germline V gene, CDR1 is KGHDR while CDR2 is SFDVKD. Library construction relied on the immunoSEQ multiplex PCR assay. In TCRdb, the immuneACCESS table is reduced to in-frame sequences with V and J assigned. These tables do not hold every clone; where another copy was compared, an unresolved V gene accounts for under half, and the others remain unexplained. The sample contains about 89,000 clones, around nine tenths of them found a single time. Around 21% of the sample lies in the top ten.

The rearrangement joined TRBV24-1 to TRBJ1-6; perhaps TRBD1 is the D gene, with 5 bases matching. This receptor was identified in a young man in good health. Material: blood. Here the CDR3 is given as CATSDPREGNSPLHF. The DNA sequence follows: TGTGCCACCAGTGACCCCAGGGAAGGCAATTCACCCCTCCACTTT.